The TCR beta chain under discussion was sequenced for a study of vaccination and CD4 T cells after COVID-19. Study-level background: Median time from COVID diagnosis to post-COVID sampling was 100 to 130 days (35 to 161).

Germline V gene data show CDR1 as KGHSH and CDR2 as LQKENI. There are 13 residues in the CDR3. V was clipped by 3 bases and J by 7 bases, with 10 bases between them. Treatment in this sample: roughly 10-day PBMC culture with coronavirus spike peptide pools or control peptides (ViraFEST assay). ViraFEST sequenced TCRs after peptide-pool expansion of antigen-specific T cells. Regarding this clonotype: The antigen remains undetermined.

Oncomine TCR Beta short-read sequencing was applied to DNA from cultured CD4+ T cells. After culture, CD4+ T cells served as the source for genomic DNA extraction. Via MiXCR, TCRdb re-called the PCR reads, giving one row per CDR3 protein. The sample consists of 8,500 to 13,000 distinct CDR3 sequences, 46% of them appearing once. This chain connects TRBV18 to TRBJ2-1; D gene unclear. The sample consisted of CD4+ T cells from blood, cultured in vitro. This TCR was recovered from a human donor who had recovered from COVID-19. This CDR3 is CASSPQGRNEQFF. For the CDR3, the DNA is TGTGCCAGCTCACCCCAAGGACGTAATGAGCAGTTCTTC. Filled out from reference TRBV18 and TRBJ2-1, the complete variable domain reads NAGVMQNPRHLVRRRGQEARLRCSPMKGHSHVYWYRQLPEEGLKFMVYLQKENIIDESGMPKERFSAEFPKEGPSILRIQQVVRGDSAAYFCASSPQGRNEQFFGPGTRLTVL.